The 30 T cell receptor beta chains reported below all come from one sample, sequenced in a study of blood T cells in healthy people across ages. For the second PCR, which ran for about 6 to 11 cycles, a sample-barcoded 5' primer and a J-beta primer mix were used. TCRdb re-called the 5' RACE reads through MiXCR, storing one row per CDR3 protein. The repertoire consists of 1.5 million to 2 million distinct CDR3 sequences, with 28% occurring once and the leading ten covering more than 6%. What was sequenced was blood. All receptors come from a woman in her 30s in good health.

This clonotype has just a few counts. V and J are TRBV2 and TRBJ2-1, with unresolved D. From germline, CDR1 is SNHLY and CDR2 FYNNEI. The CDR3 contains 14 residues. The ends were cut back, 6 bases at V and 0 bases at J, with 9 bases in the middle. The CDR3 coding sequence is TGTGCCAGCAGACGTCGGAACTCCTACAATGAGCAGTTCTTC. Residues: CASRRRNSYNEQFF.

This clonotype was picked up a small number of times. The chain joins TRBV5-1 to TRBJ1-5; D ambiguous. The CDR3 runs to 14 residues. From germline, CDR1 is SGHRS and CDR2 YFSETQ. V was shortened by 0 bases and J by 4 bases, with 8 bases between the two germline ends. CDR3 sequence: CASSLVAANQPQHF. CDR3 nucleotide sequence: TGCGCCAGCAGCTTGGTTGCAGCAAATCAGCCCCAGCATTTT.

V usage is TRBV12-3 or TRBV12-4 and J usage is TRBJ2-5; TRBD1 or TRBD2 may be the D gene (5 bases each). The J call is doubtful: the DNA matches TRBJ2-7 better. The CDR3 is made up of 16 amino acids. The CDR3 loop reads CASSLFEGRDDYEQYF. The CDR3 nucleotides are TGTGCCAGCAGTTTATTTGAGGGGCGTGATGACTACGAGCAGTACTTC.

The rearrangement links TRBV19 to TRBJ1-2; D is possibly TRBD1 (5 bases). V lost 4 bases and J lost 4, with 13 bases in between. This CDR3 is built from 14 residues. In germline, CDR1 is LNHDA, CDR2 SQIVND (reference sequence). CDR3: CASSKRQRTYGYTF. In DNA form, the CDR3 reads TGTGCCAGTAGTAAACGACAGCGGACCTATGGCTACACCTTC.

The CDR3 region has the DNA TGCAGTGCTAGTTTGCACAGGCGGAACACTGAAGCTTTCTTT. Its translation: CSASLHRRNTEAFF. The chain employs TRBV20-1 and TRBJ1-1; tentative D call: TRBD1 (5 bases). This CDR3 spans 14 amino acids. The germline V gene has CDR1 DFQATT and CDR2 SNEGSKA (reference sequence). Trimming cost V 3 bases and J 1 base, with 12 bases left between them.

V is TRBV21-1 and J is TRBJ1-1. TRBV21-1 is a pseudogene segment. The CDR3 is made up of 16 amino acids. The CDR3 DNA reads as TGTGCCAGCAGCATAACACAACCTGGAGGGACGACTGAAGCTTTCTTT. Amino acid sequence: CASSITQPGGTTEAFF.

This clonotype was found a few times. The junction departs from germline at one end; a sequencing error may be responsible. This sequence joins TRBV6-4 and TRBJ2-7, with D perhaps matching TRBD2 (5 bases). In germline, CDR1 is MRHNA, CDR2 SNTAGT. This CDR3 is 13 amino acids long. CDR3 amino acids: CTSSEREGYEQYF. Written as DNA, the CDR3 is TGTACCAGCAGTGAGAGGGAAGGCTACGAGCAGTACTTC.

The chain has TRBV20-1 and TRBJ2-3; D unresolved. The germline V and J ends were trimmed by 2 bases and 4 bases, with 13 bases remaining between them. Germline CDR1 and CDR2: DFQATT and SNEGSKA (reference sequence). The CDR3 runs 14 residues. CDR3 loop: CSARPGSSPDTQYF. CDR3 in DNA: TGCAGTGCTAGACCCGGATCTTCCCCAGATACGCAGTATTTT.

This clonotype was counted between two and nine times. V gene TRBV9 combines with J gene TRBJ2-1; 9 bases align to TRBD2. V shed 4 bases and J 7 bases; nucleotides not matched to a gene: 6. The CDR3 covers 14 residues. Germline V CDR1 and CDR2: SGDLS, YYNGEE. The CDR3 loop is CASSFSGGLNEQFF. In DNA, the CDR3 is TGTGCCAGCAGCTTCAGCGGGGGGCTTAATGAGCAGTTCTTC.

The chain has TRBV7-2 and TRBJ2-1; D unresolved. CDR3 length equals 13 residues. V was cut by 4 bases and J by 8 bases, with 12 bases left in between. Germline CDR1 SGHTA, CDR2 FQGNSA. Here the CDR3 reads CASSWVRAYEQFF. In DNA, the CDR3 is TGTGCCAGCAGCTGGGTGCGTGCCTATGAGCAGTTCTTC.

This clonotype was seen more than once but under ten times. This chain uses TRBV29-1 with TRBJ2-1, with 8 bases fitting TRBD2. The V gene end was trimmed by 5 bases and the J gene end by 7 bases; junction bases not matched to a gene: 10. This CDR3 has 14 amino acids. CDR1 is SQVTM and CDR2 is ANQGSEA in the germline V gene. The CDR3 protein is CSVFLGPGGNEQFF. The CDR3 bases are TGCAGCGTTTTCTTGGGCCCGGGGGGGAATGAGCAGTTCTTC.

This CDR3 reads CASRKGTPGNTIYF. CDR3 sequence (DNA): TGTGCCAGCAGGAAAGGGACTCCTGGAAACACCATATATTTT. The rearrangement joins TRBV6-5 to TRBJ1-3, with D tentatively TRBD1 (5 bases). The CDR3 has 14 amino acids. Trimming shortened V by 6 bases and J by 2 bases, and 11 bases separated the two germline ends. Germline V gene data show CDR1 as MNHEY and CDR2 as SVGAGI.

This clonotype was detected a few times. V is TRBV5-6 and J is TRBJ1-6; D remains unclear. This CDR3 is built from 17 residues. The germline V and J ends were trimmed by 3 bases and 1 base, with 14 bases remaining between them. CDR1 is SGHDT and CDR2 is YYEEEE in the germline V gene. The CDR3, as DNA: TGTGCCAGCAGCTCGACGAGGCTTCGGTCCTATAATTCACCCCTCCACTTT. Protein product: CASSSTRLRSYNSPLHF.

This clonotype was picked up a small number of times. This chain uses TRBV5-1 with TRBJ2-5; weak D call: TRBD2 (5 bases). Trimming shortened V by 5 bases and J by 4 bases, and 12 bases separated the two germline ends. The CDR3 is made up of 13 amino acids. The germline gives CDR1 SGHRS, CDR2 YFSETQ. The CDR3 DNA reads TGCGCCAGCAGACTAGACCCCGGAGAGACCCAGTACTTC. Its translation: CASRLDPGETQYF.

This clonotype was detected once. Its ends do not fully match the called genes, so a read error is possible. V usage is TRBV5-1 and J usage is TRBJ2-1, with D tentatively TRBD2 (5 bases). The CDR3 is 14 residues long. Germline CDR1 reads SGHRS; CDR2 reads YFSETQ. The CDR3 region is CANSLELVDGEQFF. DNA of the CDR3: TGCGCCAACAGCTTGGAACTAGTCGACGGTGAGCAGTTCTTC.

On this clonotype: This may be a read error: a much more frequent sequence differs by one nucleotide. The chain couples TRBV9 to TRBJ2-1; 9 positions match TRBD2. In germline, CDR1 is SGDLS, CDR2 YYNGEE. The ends lost 3 bases at V and 13 bases at J; junction bases unmatched: 11. The CDR3 runs 14 residues. In DNA, the CDR3 is TGTGCCAGCAGCGCGACTAGCGGACAAGAGACCCAGTTCTTC. Residues: CASSATSGQETQFF.

This clonotype was counted only a few times. The chain employs TRBV29-1 and TRBJ1-2; D remains ambiguous. V was shortened by 0 bases and J by 7 bases, with 12 bases between the two germline ends. The CDR3 spans 13 residues. Germline CDR1 is SQVTM and CDR2 is ANQGSEA. CDR3 nucleotide sequence: TGCAGCGTTGAAGATGGGCAGCTCAGTGGCTACACCTTC. It codes for CSVEDGQLSGYTF.

This clonotype appeared many times. This sequence joins TRBV29-1 and TRBJ2-7; possibly TRBD1 for D (6 bases). Germline CDR1 is SQVTM and CDR2 is ANQGSEA. Trimming removed 6 bases from V and 3 bases from J, with 15 bases in between. This CDR3 spans 13 amino acids. The CDR3 bases are TGCAGCGTCGAGGACAGAATTGTCTACGAGCAGTACTTC. Its translation: CSVEDRIVYEQYF.

This clonotype was picked up a small number of times. The chain links TRBV5-5 to TRBJ1-2; D is possibly TRBD1 (5 bases). CDR1 is SGHKS, CDR2 YYEKEE, per germline (reference sequence). The CDR3 covers 15 residues. V was pared by 3 bases and J by 8 bases, with 20 bases between. This chain's CDR3 is CASSSLGGKNDGYTF. CDR3 coding DNA: TGTGCCAGCAGCTCCCTCGGGGGTAAAAACGACGGCTACACCTTC.

The sample holds a few counts of this clonotype. This chain uses TRBV28 with TRBJ1-5, with 11 bases that match TRBD1. Unmatched junction bases numbered 7, after V lost 5 bases and J lost 7 bases. Germline V gene sequence: CDR1 MDHEN, CDR2 SYDVKM. The CDR3 runs 15 residues. The CDR3 protein is CASSALGQGGQPQHF. The CDR3 DNA reads TGTGCCAGCAGTGCGCTGGGACAGGGGGGCCAGCCCCAGCATTTT.

V and J are TRBV29-1 and TRBJ2-7, with D unclear. The CDR3 is 12 residues long. V lost 7 bases to trimming and J lost 9 bases, with 19 bases between them. Looked up from germline, CDR1 is SQVTM and CDR2 is ANQGSEA. DNA of the CDR3: TGCAGCGCTAGGACGCCGCAGCCGGGGCAGTACTTC. The encoded protein is CSARTPQPGQYF.

V gene TRBV28 combines with J gene TRBJ1-5; D is perhaps TRBD1 (6 bases). Germline V gene data show CDR1 as MDHEN and CDR2 as SYDVKM. With 5 bases removed from V and 4 bases from J, the gap between germline ends came to 18 bases. This CDR3 contains 16 residues. The chain's CDR3 is CASSEPQGGRNQPQHF. The CDR3 coding sequence is TGTGCCAGCAGTGAGCCACAGGGAGGACGTAATCAGCCCCAGCATTTT.

The chain couples TRBV5-8 to TRBJ2-1; maybe TRBD2 (6 bases). V was pared by 4 bases and J by 7 bases, with 18 bases between. The CDR3 length is 15 residues. The germline gives CDR1 SGHTS, CDR2 YDEGEE. CDR3 in amino acids: CASSPGGTNWNEQFF. The CDR3 region has the DNA TGTGCCAGCAGCCCAGGAGGGACGAACTGGAATGAGCAGTTCTTC.

A remark on this clonotype: A much larger clone lies one base from this, so it may be a read error. The chain combines TRBV10-3 with TRBJ2-1; a weak D match, TRBD2 (6 bases). The CDR3 consists of 13 residues. The germline V gene has CDR1 ENHRY and CDR2 SYGVKD. CDR3 region: CTISEEGLNEQFF. In DNA, the CDR3 is TGTACCATCAGTGAGGAGGGACTCAATGAGCAGTTCTTC.

There are a few counts of this clonotype. The chain links TRBV5-1 to TRBJ2-6, with a weak D call TRBD2 (6 bases). The CDR3 spans 18 residues. Germline loops: CDR1 SGHRS, CDR2 YFSETQ. The V end was cut by 0 bases, the J end by 0 bases, with 13 bases between. CDR3 bases: TGCGCCAGCAGCTTGGGAGGCGGGGCATCCTCTGGGGCCAACGTCCTGACTTTC. Encoded protein: CASSLGGGASSGANVLTF.

This clonotype has only a few counts. The J gene is TRBJ1-6, the V gene TRBV7-9, with 9 bases aligning to TRBD1. The CDR3 extends over 16 amino acids. Germline lookup yields CDR1 SEHNR and CDR2 FQNEAQ (reference sequence). V trimming: 5 bases; J trimming: 6 bases; junction bases outside the gene matches: 8. The CDR3 region is CASSPRGTGTNSPLHF. In DNA, the CDR3 is TGTGCCAGCAGCCCTAGGGGGACAGGGACTAATTCACCCCTCCACTTT.

The V gene is TRBV24-1, the J gene TRBJ2-2; D could derive from TRBD1 or TRBD2 (5 bases each). The CDR3 spans 15 residues. Between the trimmed V and J ends, which lost 4 bases and 7 bases, there was a span of 15 bases. Looked up from germline, CDR1 is KGHDR and CDR2 is SFDVKD. The CDR3 sequence is CATSDIGTTGGELFF. CDR3 sequence (DNA): TGTGCCACCAGTGACATCGGGACGACCGGCGGGGAGCTGTTTTTT.

The J gene is TRBJ1-4, the V gene TRBV6-2 or TRBV6-3; D uncertain. The germline gives CDR1 MNHEY, CDR2 SVGEGT. With 11 bases removed from V and 0 bases from J, the gap between germline ends came to 7 bases. The CDR3 covers 12 residues. In DNA form, the CDR3 reads TGTGCCGGTAAAGCAACTAATGAAAAACTGTTTTTT. Amino acids: CAGKATNEKLFF.

This clonotype has more than one count but fewer than ten. The rearrangement uses TRBV2 and TRBJ2-7; a possible D gene is TRBD2 (5 bases). Germline CDR1 reads SNHLY; CDR2 reads FYNNEI. The CDR3 sequence is 14 residues long. Trimming took off 6 bases at V and 3 bases at J, with 15 bases between the two ends. The CDR3 region is CASRVRHGIYEQYF. The DNA of the CDR3 is TGTGCCAGCAGGGTCCGGCACGGGATCTACGAGCAGTACTTC.

V and J are TRBV5-5 and TRBJ2-5, with TRBD2 identical over 8 bases. The CDR3 is made up of 15 amino acids. V was pared by 5 bases and J by 5 bases, with 11 bases of the junction left unmatched. Germline V gives CDR1 SGHKS, CDR2 YYEKEE (reference sequence). This CDR3 reads CASRRGSGSDETQYF. CDR3 coding DNA: TGTGCCAGCAGACGGGGGAGCGGGAGTGATGAGACCCAGTACTTC.